This TCR beta chain was found in a study of cytomegalovirus exposure and HLA in healthy donors. PCR involved 60 Vbeta and 13 Jbeta primers. Data came from immunoSEQ multiplex PCR; TCRdb stores just in-frame clones and leaves some out. The data contain 90,000 to 120,000 clones, 81% of them singletons. The CDR3 sequence is 13 residues long. Germline V gives CDR1 SGHRS, CDR2 YFSETQ. J was trimmed by 3 bases and V by 7 bases; bases with no gene match: 4. J is TRBJ2-3 and V is TRBV5-1; 8 positions agree with TRBD1. Sample: PBMCs. This receptor was obtained from a man aged 25 to 40 in good health and CMV-seronegative. CDR3 region: CASGQGPTDTQYF. The CDR3 DNA sequence: TGCGCCAGCGGACAGGGTCCGACAGATACGCAGTATTTT.